Each of the 16 T cell receptor beta chains below was sequenced from the same sample in a study of cytomegalovirus exposure and HLA in healthy donors. Sequencing was performed with immunoSEQ multiplex PCR; in TCRdb, only in-frame clones are kept and a portion is missing. The repertoire consists of about 130,000 clones, with about nine tenths occurring once and the leading ten covering around 3.1%. Sample: PBMCs. These TCRs come from a young man in good health and CMV-seronegative.

The chain is built from TRBV28 and TRBJ1-5; 7 bases are a match to TRBD1. Germline CDR1 reads MDHEN; CDR2 reads SYDVKM. The CDR3 loop spans 13 amino acids. With V trimmed by 6 bases and J by 6 bases, 5 bases remained unmatched. CDR3 DNA sequence: TGTGCCAGCAGGGGACAGTGGAGTCAGCCCCAGCATTTT. Residues: CASRGQWSQPQHF. Complete variable domain (other parts from reference TRBV28 and TRBJ1-5): DVKVTQSSRYLVKRTGEKVFLECVQDMDHENMFWYRQDPGLGLRLIYFSYDVKMKEKGDIPEGYSVSREKKERFSLILESASTNQTSMYLCASRGQWSQPQHFGDGTRLSIL.

The chain combines TRBV18 with TRBJ2-7; 7 nucleotides line up with TRBD1. Germline loops: CDR1 KGHSH, CDR2 LQKENI. The J segment lost 0 bases and the V segment lost 6 bases, leaving 17 bases of the junction unmatched. This CDR3 region has 18 residues. The CDR3 DNA is TGTGCCAGCTCGCCTTATCTTAATACAGGGGCCAGCTCCTACGAGCAGTACTTC. The encoded protein is CASSPYLNTGASSYEQYF.

J is TRBJ2-1 and V is TRBV5-1; 9 positions match TRBD1. This CDR3 has 14 residues. Per the germline V gene, CDR1 is SGHRS and CDR2 is YFSETQ. J was trimmed by 7 bases and V by 3 bases; bases with no gene match: 5. The CDR3 bases are TGCGCCAGCAGCTACCGGACAGGGGAAAATGAGCAGTTCTTC. Translation gives CASSYRTGENEQFF.

V is TRBV10-3 and J is TRBJ1-2, with TRBD1 matching 7 bases. J lost 6 bases, V lost 6 bases, and 16 bases had no gene match. Germline V gives CDR1 ENHRY, CDR2 SYGVKD. CDR3 length: 16 residues. DNA of the CDR3: TGTGCCATCAGGCCCTTCGGATTAACAGGGGAACATGGCTACACCTTC. Amino acid sequence: CAIRPFGLTGEHGYTF.

The rearrangement joins TRBV13 to TRBJ2-3, with D unclear. The germline V gene encodes CDR1 PRHDT and CDR2 FYEKMQ (reference sequence). The CDR3 totals 15 residues. Trimming shortened V by 2 bases and J by 0 bases, and 9 bases separated the two germline ends. The DNA for the CDR3 is TGTGCCAGCAGCTTATTGATAGCAAGCACAGATACGCAGTATTTT. Amino acids: CASSLLIASTDTQYF.

This chain links TRBV4-2 with TRBJ1-6; 8 bases match TRBD1. Trimming took 1 base from V and 7 from J; bases not matched to a gene: 18. Germline CDR1 reads LGHNA; CDR2 reads YNFKEQ. This CDR3 has 20 residues. CDR3 coding DNA: TGTGCCAGCAGCCAAGTAAGGCAGGGGGCCCCTTCCCTATTGAATTCACCCCTCCACTTT. Protein product: CASSQVRQGAPSLLNSPLHF.

V usage is TRBV21-1 and J usage is TRBJ1-6; the table names TRBD1, a call not compared with the DNA. TRBV21-1 is a pseudogene segment. This CDR3 comprises 17 residues. CDR3 in amino acids: CASSKAVTGNYNSPLHF. The CDR3 DNA follows: TGTGCCAGCAGCAAAGCAGTCACAGGCAACTATAATTCACCCCTCCACTTT.

CDR3 sequence: CASSLTAGLAGGPGTDTQYF. Written as DNA, the CDR3 is TGCGCCAGCAGCTTGACGGCAGGACTAGCGGGGGGGCCGGGGACAGATACGCAGTATTTT. The chain joins TRBV5-1 to TRBJ2-3; 15 bases match TRBD2. CDR1 is SGHRS and CDR2 is YFSETQ in the germline V gene. This CDR3 spans 20 amino acids. The V gene end was trimmed by 1 base and the J gene end by 3 bases; junction bases not matched to a gene: 12.

The rearrangement joins TRBV4-2 to TRBJ1-5, with unresolved D. The CDR3 runs to 13 residues. CDR1 is LGHNA and CDR2 is YNFKEQ in the germline V gene. Trimming stripped 4 bases from V and 7 bases from J, with 11 bases between. The DNA of the CDR3 is TGTGCCAGCAGCCTGACTTTAAAACAGCCCCAGCATTTT. It encodes CASSLTLKQPQHF.

The chain combines TRBV29-1 with TRBJ2-7, with TRBD1 matching 9 bases. This CDR3 contains 12 residues. The V segment lost 4 bases and the J segment 6 bases; nucleotides outside the gene matches: 4. The germline V gene encodes CDR1 SQVTM and CDR2 ANQGSEA. CDR3 sequence reads: CSVVRDRAEQYF. CDR3 nucleotide sequence: TGCAGCGTTGTACGGGACAGGGCCGAGCAGTACTTC.

The chain employs TRBV7-2 and TRBJ2-1, with TRBD1 matching over 9 bases. The CDR3 has 17 amino acids. Germline-derived CDR1 and CDR2 are SGHTA and FQGNSA. Unmatched junction bases numbered 12, after V lost 5 bases and J lost 4 bases. This CDR3 is CASSPRQTGTGYNEQFF. The CDR3 DNA reads as TGTGCCAGCAGCCCACGCCAGACTGGGACAGGGTACAATGAGCAGTTCTTC.

V gene TRBV6-1 combines with J gene TRBJ1-1, with TRBD1 matching over 7 bases. The V segment lost 1 base and the J segment 7 bases; nucleotides outside the gene matches: 6. Germline assignment: CDR1 MNHNS and CDR2 SASEGT. CDR3 length: 14 amino acids. This CDR3 is CASSEGQGRDEAFF. The CDR3 bases are TGTGCCAGCAGTGAAGGACAGGGAAGGGATGAAGCTTTCTTT.

Only one count was recorded for this clone. V is TRBV7-8 and J is TRBJ2-3; 8 bases are shared with TRBD2. The germline V gene encodes CDR1 SGHVS and CDR2 FQNEAQ. The V segment lost 3 bases and the J segment 0 bases; nucleotides outside the gene matches: 8. The CDR3 is 17 residues long. The CDR3 DNA reads TGTGCCAGCAGCTTGACGGGGGGGTCGGATAGCACAGATACGCAGTATTTT. Its translation is CASSLTGGSDSTDTQYF.

The chain uses TRBV5-1 and TRBJ1-2; the D gene is possibly TRBD1 (6 bases). The germline V and J ends were trimmed by 4 bases and 6 bases, with 16 bases remaining between them. The CDR3 spans 14 residues. CDR1 is SGHRS and CDR2 is YFSETQ in the germline V gene. CDR3 in DNA: TGCGCCAGCAGCCAAATACAGGGTCAACATGGCTACACCTTC. This sequence encodes CASSQIQGQHGYTF. The entire variable domain, with the rest obtained from reference TRBV5-1 and TRBJ1-2, is as follows: KAGVTQTPRYLIKTRGQQVTLSCSPISGHRSVSWYQQTPGQGLQFLFEYFSETQRNKGNFPGRFSGRQFSNSRSEMNVSTLELGDSALYLCASSQIQGQHGYTFGSGTRLTVV.

The rearrangement joins TRBV6-4 to TRBJ1-2; no clear D. CDR1 MRHNA and CDR2 SNTAGT come from the germline V gene. The CDR3 is 12 residues long. Trimming cost V 5 bases and J 13 bases, with 17 bases left between them. CDR3 region: CASSFGPIGSTF. The DNA of the CDR3 is TGTGCCAGCAGTTTCGGGCCAATTGGGAGCACCTTC.

The rearrangement links TRBV7-9 to TRBJ2-5; D is unresolved. The germline V gene has CDR1 SEHNR and CDR2 FQNEAQ (reference sequence). The V and J ends lost 0 bases and 1 base respectively, with 9 bases between them. The CDR3 has 15 amino acids. The chain's CDR3 is CASSLAARPQETQYF. The CDR3 nucleotides read TGTGCCAGCAGCTTAGCAGCCAGGCCCCAAGAGACCCAGTACTTC.